A selection of T cell receptor beta chains follows, all from one sample in a study of cytomegalovirus exposure and HLA in healthy donors. Data came from immunoSEQ multiplex PCR; TCRdb stores just in-frame clones and leaves some out. The sample has 140,000 to 150,000 clones, 60% to 80% seen once. Sequenced: PBMCs. The origin of the receptors is a woman aged 40-49 years in good health and CMV-seropositive. Both conserved end residues are part of each CDR3. The D gene is left open where the match is weak. Clone size is not always given. Where it is, it says once, few, many or a class for expanded clones.

d_gene,v_gene,abundance,j_gene,CDR3nt,CDR3aa
TRBD2,TRBV28,.,TRBJ2-2,TGTGCCAGCAGTTCATCGAGCGGGGGGTTCACCGGGGAGCTGTTTTTT,CASSSSSGGFTGELFF
.,TRBV5-1,once,TRBJ1-6,TGCGCCAGCAGTGATTTCGGGGGTAATTCACCCCTCCACTTT,CASSDFGGNSPLHF
TRBD2,TRBV28,once,TRBJ2-1,TGTGCCAGCAGTCCAAAAGCGGCGGGGGGTCTGGATGAGCAGTTCTTC,CASSPKAAGGLDEQFF
.,TRBV9,.,TRBJ2-1,TGTGCCAGCAGCGTATACTGGACTGGGGTGGATGAGCAGTTCTTC,CASSVYWTGVDEQFF
TRBD1,TRBV27,.,TRBJ2-7,TGTGCCAGCAGTTCAGGGACAGGGATTAAGGGCGAGCAGTACTTC,CASSSGTGIKGEQYF
.,TRBV2,.,TRBJ2-3,TGTGCCATCGCAGAGGGGGGGCCCGGGGATACGCAGTATTTT,CAIAEGGPGDTQYF
TRBD2,TRBV12-5,.,TRBJ2-7,TGTGCTAGTGGTCTCGACGGGGGGAGCTACGAGCAGTACTTC,CASGLDGGSYEQYF
.,TRBV4-1,.,TRBJ1-1,TGCGCCAGCAGCCCTACAGGGCTTTGGGACACTGAAGCTTTCTTT,CASSPTGLWDTEAFF
TRBD1,TRBV30,.,TRBJ1-1,TGTGCCTGGAGCCGGACAGGGACTGAAGCTTTCTTT,CAWSRTGTEAFF
TRBD1,TRBV10-1,.,TRBJ1-5,TGCGCCAGCAGTGAGTCGCGCGGAGAGGGGGCGGGCCGCAATCAGCCCCAGCATTTT,CASSESRGEGAGRNQPQHF
TRBD2,TRBV5-4,once,TRBJ2-5,TGTGCCAGCAGTCCGGGGGGGCAGGAGACCCAGTACTTC,CASSPGGQETQYF
.,TRBV10-3,.,TRBJ2-1,TGTGCCATCAGTGAATCCAGGGGCGTTTCCTACAATGAGCAGTTCTTC,CAISESRGVSYNEQFF
.,TRBV11-3,.,TRBJ1-2,TGTGCCAGCAGCTTAGTCTTGAACTATGGCTACACCTTC,CASSLVLNYGYTF
TRBD2,TRBV4-1,few,TRBJ2-1,TGCGCCAGCAGTCCCGGGACTAGCTCCTACAATGAGCAGTTCTTC,CASSPGTSSYNEQFF
.,TRBV7-3,few,TRBJ1-1,TGTGCCAGCAGCTTAACAGGGGGGAACACTGAAGCTTTCTTT,CASSLTGGNTEAFF
TRBD2,TRBV7-9,.,TRBJ2-5,TGTGCCAGCAGCTTGTCTGAAGTGGGAGGGGAGACCCAGTACTTC,CASSLSEVGGETQYF
TRBD1,TRBV28,.,TRBJ1-5,TGTGCCAGCAGCCAAGACAGGGGGATCAATCAGCCCCAGCATTTT,CASSQDRGINQPQHF
.,TRBV7-3,.,TRBJ1-4,TGTGCCAGCAGCTTAAAGGCCGAGGATTGGGTGGGGAGAAATGAAAAACTGTTTTTT,CASSLKAEDWVGRNEKLFF
.,TRBV30,.,TRBJ1-1,TGTGCCTGGAGTGTACAGATTGGCAGCGAAGCTTTCTTT,CAWSVQIGSEAFF
.,TRBV19,.,TRBJ1-1,TGTGCCAGTACCATTGCAGGGGTCGGGACTGAAGCTTTCTTT,CASTIAGVGTEAFF
.,TRBV7-6,.,TRBJ1-2,TGTGCCAGCAGCCCCAACGAGGGACTTAGTGGCTACACCTTC,CASSPNEGLSGYTF
TRBD1,TRBV19,.,TRBJ2-7,TGTGCCAGTAGTTCAGACAGGGGTGGGACCTACGAGCAGTACTTC,CASSSDRGGTYEQYF
TRBD1,TRBV18,.,TRBJ1-6,TGTGCCAGCTCACCACCGGAAGGGGGCAGTTCACCCCTCCACTTT,CASSPPEGGSSPLHF
TRBD2,TRBV2,.,TRBJ2-3,TGTGCCAGCAGTCCAGGACTAGCGGGGGGGCCGGATACGCAGTATTTT,CASSPGLAGGPDTQYF
.,TRBV7-9,.,TRBJ1-4,TGTGCCAGCAGCCCAGACCAGGGAACTAATGAAAAACTGTTTTTT,CASSPDQGTNEKLFF
.,TRBV7-2,.,TRBJ2-1,TGTGCCAGCAGCTTTACGGGAGTCCGACCCTACAATGAGCAGTTCTTC,CASSFTGVRPYNEQFF
TRBD1,TRBV12-5,.,TRBJ1-1,TGTGCTAGTGGTACGCCCGGGACAGGGGACGAAGCTTTCTTT,CASGTPGTGDEAFF
.,TRBV6-5,.,TRBJ1-5,TGTGCCAGCAGCTGGGGGAGGGCACAGCCCCAGCATTTT,CASSWGRAQPQHF
.,TRBV11-2,.,TRBJ2-1,TGTGCCAGCAGCTTAGTCTACTCAGCAGGCAATGAGCAGTTCTTC,CASSLVYSAGNEQFF
.,TRBV10-1,.,TRBJ2-2,TGCGCCAGCAGGGACACGAACACCGGGGAGCTGTTTTTT,CASRDTNTGELFF
TRBD1,TRBV12-5,.,TRBJ2-2,TGTGCTAGTGGTTTGGTCGGCGACAGGGTGGACACCGGGGAGCTGTTTTTT,CASGLVGDRVDTGELFF
TRBD1,TRBV7-9,.,TRBJ1-6,TGTGCCAGCAGCTTACCAGGACAGGGTATTTTGGCCGGTGAAGCCCTCCACTTT,CASSLPGQGILAGEALHF
TRBD1,TRBV19,.,TRBJ1-2,TGTGCCAGTAGCCCTTCGACAGGGGACTATGGCTACACCTTC,CASSPSTGDYGYTF
TRBD2,TRBV6-1,.,TRBJ2-1,TGTGCCAGCAGAACTAGCGGGGGAGGTTTAAATGAGCAGTTCTTC,CASRTSGGGLNEQFF
TRBD2,TRBV2,.,TRBJ2-7,TGTGCCAGCAGTGAGGCTGGGGGGGTATACTACGAGCAGTACTTC,CASSEAGGVYYEQYF
TRBD1,TRBV7-3,.,TRBJ1-1,TGTGCCAGCAGCTCTCGGACAGGCGTTGAAGCTTTCTTT,CASSSRTGVEAFF
TRBD1,TRBV5-1,.,TRBJ2-1,TGCGCCAGCAGCGTTGGACAGGGGGGTAATGAGCAGTTCTTC,CASSVGQGGNEQFF
.,TRBV5-1,.,TRBJ2-2,TGCGCCAGCAGCTGGGCAGTAGCCGGGGAGCTGTTTTTT,CASSWAVAGELFF
TRBD1,TRBV5-1,.,TRBJ1-3,TGCGCCAGCAGCGATCCGGGACAGACTGGAAACACCATATATTTT,CASSDPGQTGNTIYF
.,TRBV28,.,TRBJ1-6,TGTGCCAGCAGTTTAATCTTTCAGGGGATGGATTCACCCCTCCACTTT,CASSLIFQGMDSPLHF
.,TRBV7-3,.,TRBJ2-2,TGTGCCAGCAGCAGACTAGGGAACACCGGGGAGCTGTTTTTT,CASSRLGNTGELFF
.,TRBV11-2,.,TRBJ1-3,TGTGCCAGCAGCATCTTCGTCGGAAACACCATATATTTT,CASSIFVGNTIYF
.,TRBV6-4,.,TRBJ2-1,TGTGCCACCCCTCGGGTCGTGGGGGCCGGCCCCCCCTACAATGAGCAGTTCTTC,CATPRVVGAGPPYNEQFF
.,TRBV2,.,TRBJ2-1,TGTGCCAGCAGGGGGGGCAATGAGCAGTTCTTC,CASRGGNEQFF
.,TRBV19,.,TRBJ1-2,TGTGCCAGTAGTATACTCCTCCAGGGGTTAAAGGATGGCTACACCTTC,CASSILLQGLKDGYTF
.,TRBV6-1,few,TRBJ2-5,TGTGCCAGCAGTGAATTTCTCGAGACCCAGTACTTC,CASSEFLETQYF
.,TRBV2,.,TRBJ1-3,TGTGCCAGCAGTGAAGAAGGGGTACCTGGAAACACCATATATTTT,CASSEEGVPGNTIYF
.,TRBV7-9,.,TRBJ1-1,TGTTCCAGCAGCTTAGTTCAGGGAAGCACTGAAGCTTTCTTT,CSSSLVQGSTEAFF
.,TRBV6-1,.,TRBJ2-3,TGTGCCAGCTCTTGGGCGGAGGGCACAGATACGCAGTATTTT,CASSWAEGTDTQYF
.,TRBV19,.,TRBJ1-5,TGTGCCAGTAGTGCAGCAGGGGCATATAGCAATCAGCCCCAGCATTTT,CASSAAGAYSNQPQHF
.,TRBV19,.,TRBJ1-1,TGTGCCAGTAGAGACCGGGGAAACACTGAAGCTTTCTTT,CASRDRGNTEAFF